This passage covers 30 T cell receptor beta chains from one sample sequenced in a study of CD8 T cells in ankylosing spondylitis. Each CDR3 protein gets one entry after TCRdb re-called the 5' RACE reads with MiXCR. Counted here are about 160,000 distinct CDR3 sequences, 15% to 20% occurring once; the ten biggest clones make up over 7%. What was sequenced was blood, either unsorted or a sorted T cell fraction (not recorded which). These receptor sequences come from a male donor with ankylosing spondylitis or in good health (not recorded which).

Many counts were recorded for this clonotype. The chain is built from TRBV19 and TRBJ2-5; a possible D gene is TRBD1 (6 bases). The V gene's germline CDR1 is LNHDA and CDR2 SQIVND (reference sequence). V shed 4 bases and J shed 4 bases, with 19 bases lying between them. The CDR3 length is 16 residues. CDR3 bases: TGTGCCAGTAGTAGTGTTGGGACACGAGTCGGAGAGACCCAGTACTTC. Translation: CASSSVGTRVGETQYF.

Of note for this clonotype: This may be a read error: a much more frequent sequence differs by one nucleotide. The rearrangement links TRBV5-1 to TRBJ2-5; D is unresolved. Germline V gene sequence: CDR1 SGHRS, CDR2 YFSETQ. V was cut by 0 bases and J by 5 bases, with 5 bases left in between. The CDR3 covers 12 residues. The CDR3 spells CASSLVDETQYF. The CDR3 DNA follows: TGCGCCAGCAGCTTGGTCGATGAGACCCAGTACTTC.

V usage is TRBV5-1 and J usage is TRBJ2-5, with TRBD2 identical over 16 bases. The junction had 11 bases not matched to a gene; V was cut back by 4 bases and J by 5 bases. The CDR3 length is 18 residues. CDR1 is SGHRS and CDR2 is YFSETQ in the germline V gene. CDR3 sequence reads: CASSPGTSGRALRETQYF. The CDR3 DNA follows: TGCGCCAGCAGCCCCGGGACTAGCGGGAGGGCCCTCCGGGAGACCCAGTACTTC. Filled out from reference TRBV5-1 and TRBJ2-5, the complete variable domain reads KAGVTQTPRYLIKTRGQQVTLSCSPISGHRSVSWYQQTPGQGLQFLFEYFSETQRNKGNFPGRFSGRQFSNSRSEMNVSTLELGDSALYLCASSPGTSGRALRETQYFGPGTRLLVL.

This clonotype was seen more than once but under ten times. The rearrangement links TRBV28 to TRBJ2-2; TRBD2 aligns across 12 bases. This CDR3 has 15 amino acids. Germline V gene lookup returns CDR1 MDHEN and CDR2 SYDVKM. With 6 bases clipped from V and 6 bases from J, the junction kept 5 bases outside the gene matches. CDR3 bases: TGTGCCAGCAGCCCTAGCGGGAGGGCCTCCGGGGAGCTGTTTTTT. Protein product: CASSPSGRASGELFF.

This clonotype occurred many times. The chain carries TRBV20-1 and TRBJ1-6; D is unclear. The CDR3 is 11 amino acids. CDR1 is DFQATT and CDR2 is SNEGSKA in the germline V gene (reference sequence). V lost 3 bases to trimming and J lost 7 bases, with 4 bases between them. CDR3 bases: TGCAGTGCTAGGGGAAATTCACCCCTCCACTTT. The encoded protein is CSARGNSPLHF.

In this sample, this clonotype turned up many times. The genes are TRBV29-1 and TRBJ2-3; D perhaps matches TRBD2 (6 bases). V dropped 7 bases and J dropped 0 bases, with 8 bases sitting between them. The CDR3 sequence is 12 residues long. Germline-derived CDR1 and CDR2 are SQVTM and ANQGSEA. The CDR3 protein is CSAEGSTDTQYF. The CDR3 DNA reads as TGCAGCGCGGAGGGGAGCACAGATACGCAGTATTTT.

This clonotype came up a few times. This chain joins TRBV29-1 and TRBJ2-5, with D possibly called TRBD1 or TRBD2 (5 bases each). CDR1 and CDR2 from the germline V gene are SQVTM and ANQGSEA. Trimming removed 7 bases at V and 2 bases at J, with 11 bases between. The CDR3 consists of 12 residues. CDR3 in amino acids: CSASGRQETQYF. DNA for the CDR3: TGCAGCGCTTCGGGACGGCAAGAGACCCAGTACTTC.

V and J are TRBV21-1 and TRBJ2-5; the table gives TRBD1 as D, unverified against the DNA. TRBV21-1 corresponds to a pseudogene. This CDR3 is 15 amino acids long. The CDR3 DNA sequence: TGTGCCACGGGCCCGGGACAGTTGATCCAAGAGACCCAGTACTTC. This encodes CATGPGQLIQETQYF.

The genes are TRBV5-1 and TRBJ2-3; 7 bases line up with TRBD1. The CDR3 consists of 16 residues. With V trimmed by 4 bases and J by 2 bases, 10 bases remained unmatched. The germline gives CDR1 SGHRS, CDR2 YFSETQ. In DNA, the CDR3 is TGCGCCAGCAGCGACCGGGACAGAGAGCTCACAGATACGCAGTATTTT. Its protein product is CASSDRDRELTDTQYF.

This clonotype was recorded many times. V usage is TRBV27 and J usage is TRBJ2-1; no firm D call. Between the trimmed V and J ends, which lost 3 bases and 0 bases, there was a span of 6 bases. From germline, CDR1 is MNHEY and CDR2 SMNVEV (reference sequence). CDR3 length: 14 residues. CDR3 amino acids: CASSLGSSYNEQFF. CDR3 coding DNA: TGTGCCAGCAGTTTGGGAAGCTCCTACAATGAGCAGTTCTTC.

This clonotype was seen many times. V gene TRBV28 combines with J gene TRBJ2-2; D not resolved. With 3 bases removed from V and 4 bases from J, the gap between germline ends came to 9 bases. The V gene's germline CDR1 is MDHEN and CDR2 SYDVKM. This CDR3 has 14 amino acids. This CDR3 reads CASSFRRTTGELFF. CDR3 bases: TGTGCCAGCAGTTTCCGGAGAACCACCGGGGAGCTGTTTTTT.

This clonotype was recorded many times. The chain is built from TRBV3-1 and TRBJ2-5, with D uncertain. CDR3 length: 14 amino acids. Per germline, CDR1 LGHDT and CDR2 YNNKEL (reference sequence). The V end lost 1 base, the J end lost 5 bases, and 11 bases lay between the germline ends. CDR3 bases: TGTGCCAGCAGCCAAGGTGGATCGTTGGAGACCCAGTACTTC. It translates to CASSQGGSLETQYF.

This clonotype has just one count. The rearrangement uses TRBV28 and TRBJ1-1; 9 nucleotides line up with TRBD1. Trimming at V came to 4 bases and at J to 12 bases, leaving 12 bases not matched to a gene. This CDR3 is 14 amino acids long. Germline-derived CDR1 and CDR2 are MDHEN and SYDVKM. CDR3 sequence: CASSCNRGQPRTFF. The CDR3 coding sequence is TGTGCCAGCAGTTGTAACAGGGGGCAGCCAAGAACTTTCTTT. The entire variable domain, with the rest obtained from reference TRBV28 and TRBJ1-1, is as follows: DVKVTQSSRYLVKRTGEKVFLECVQDMDHENMFWYRQDPGLGLRLIYFSYDVKMKEKGDIPEGYSVSREKKERFSLILESASTNQTSMYLCASSCNRGQPRTFFGQGTRLTVV.

Comments on this clonotype: Since a much larger clone is just one base distant, this may be a read error. The gene calls are TRBV5-1 and TRBJ2-3; D remains ambiguous. From germline, CDR1 is SGHRS and CDR2 YFSETQ. Trimming shortened V by 0 bases and J by 1 base, and 3 bases separated the two germline ends. This CDR3 spans 13 amino acids. The CDR3 DNA sequence: TGCGCCAGCAGCTTGGTTGGCACAGATACGCAGTATTTT. Translating gives CASSLVGTDTQYF.

This clonotype was observed a handful of times. The chain uses TRBV28 and TRBJ1-1; 7 bases fit TRBD1. V gave up 3 bases and J gave up 0 bases; unmatched junction bases: 22. Germline CDR1 and CDR2: MDHEN and SYDVKM. The CDR3 loop spans 21 amino acids. CDR3 loop: CASSLLPLIRQGLTMNTEAFF. Written as DNA, the CDR3 is TGTGCCAGCAGTTTGCTCCCTCTCATCCGACAGGGTTTGACCATGAACACTGAAGCTTTCTTT.

This clonotype appeared many times. The chain links TRBV5-1 to TRBJ2-7; D remains ambiguous. The V and J ends lost 3 bases and 3 bases respectively, with 10 bases between them. Looked up from germline, CDR1 is SGHRS and CDR2 is YFSETQ. The CDR3 runs 13 residues. CDR3 sequence (DNA): TGCGCCAGCAGCTCCGACACCAACTACGAGCAGTACTTC. Translating it yields CASSSDTNYEQYF.

This clonotype was seen only a few times. This chain uses TRBV20-1 with TRBJ2-1, with D perhaps matching TRBD2 (5 bases). The germline V gene encodes CDR1 DFQATT and CDR2 SNEGSKA (reference sequence). V gave up 3 bases and J gave up 0 bases, with 12 bases separating them. The CDR3 is 15 residues long. The CDR3 region has the DNA TGCAGTGCTAGTGGGAGCTCGAGCTCCTACAATGAGCAGTTCTTC. It specifies CSASGSSSSYNEQFF.

The chain links TRBV11-2 to TRBJ1-4; 9 bases are a match to TRBD1. V lost 3 bases, J lost 8 bases, and 4 bases stayed unmatched. Germline CDR1 is SGHAT and CDR2 is FQNNGV. The CDR3 spans 14 residues. The CDR3 bases are TGTGCCAGCAGCTTGACAGGGGGAGGAGAAAAACTGTTTTTT. It translates to CASSLTGGGEKLFF. The whole variable domain, remainder taken from reference TRBV11-2 and TRBJ1-4, is EAGVAQSPRYKIIEKRQSVAFWCNPISGHATLYWYQQILGQGPKLLIQFQNNGVVDDSQLPKDRFSAERLKGVDSTLKIQPAKLEDSAVYLCASSLTGGGEKLFFGSGTQLSVL.

At least ten counts were recorded for this clonotype. The chain combines TRBV10-3 with TRBJ2-4; TRBD1 matches at 8 bases. In germline, CDR1 is ENHRY, CDR2 SYGVKD. This CDR3 is 11 amino acids long. The DNA for the CDR3 is TGTGCTACCCAGGGGGCAAACATTCAGTACTTC. Translating gives CATQGANIQYF.

This clonotype has more than one count but fewer than ten. This chain uses TRBV5-1 with TRBJ2-3, with D perhaps assigned TRBD1 or TRBD2 (5 bases each). The CDR3 totals 15 residues. Trimming cost V 6 bases and J 4 bases, with 18 bases left between them. Germline lookup yields CDR1 SGHRS and CDR2 YFSETQ. CDR3 loop: CASTLSGTRSDTQYF. As DNA, the CDR3 is TGCGCCAGCACCCTCTCCGGGACCAGGTCAGATACGCAGTATTTT. Full variable domain (missing parts from reference TRBV5-1 and TRBJ2-3): KAGVTQTPRYLIKTRGQQVTLSCSPISGHRSVSWYQQTPGQGLQFLFEYFSETQRNKGNFPGRFSGRQFSNSRSEMNVSTLELGDSALYLCASTLSGTRSDTQYFGPGTRLTVL.

The genes are TRBV11-2 and TRBJ2-1, with 8 bases matching TRBD2. The CDR3 covers 15 residues. CDR1 and CDR2 (germline): SGHAT, FQNNGV. V was clipped by 7 bases and J by 4 bases; unmatched bases: 9. In DNA, the CDR3 is TGTGCCAGCACTTACGAACTAGCGGCATACAATGAGCAGTTCTTC. Translation: CASTYELAAYNEQFF.

This clonotype was observed many times. The chain joins TRBV5-1 to TRBJ1-6, with TRBD1 as a possible D gene (6 bases). V lost 5 bases to trimming and J lost 6 bases, with 12 bases between them. Germline CDR1 reads SGHRS; CDR2 reads YFSETQ. There are 14 residues in the CDR3. DNA for the CDR3: TGCGCCAGCAGGGAGCAGGGGACTAATTCACCCCTCCACTTT. It specifies CASREQGTNSPLHF.

In its sample, this clonotype was seen many times. The rearrangement uses TRBV20-1 and TRBJ2-3; D gene ambiguous. The CDR3 extends over 15 amino acids. Germline CDR1 is DFQATT and CDR2 is SNEGSKA (reference sequence). Between the trimmed V and J ends, which lost 3 bases and 4 bases, there was a span of 17 bases. This CDR3 is CSASRRPFSPDTQYF. The CDR3 bases are TGCAGTGCTAGTCGTCGACCTTTTTCGCCAGATACGCAGTATTTT.

Ten or more counts support this clonotype. The rearrangement uses TRBV24-1 and TRBJ2-1, with TRBD1 matching over 7 bases. Looked up from germline, CDR1 is KGHDR and CDR2 is SFDVKD. The CDR3 has 15 amino acids. V was pared by 3 bases and J by 15 bases, with 16 bases of the junction left unmatched. The CDR3 region has the DNA TGTGCCACCAGTGATCACCACAGGGGTGCCCAATATCGGTTCTTC. It encodes CATSDHHRGAQYRFF.

The sample holds many counts of this clonotype. The V call is TRBV6-1, the J call TRBJ1-6; D unresolved. Germline CDR1 MNHNS, CDR2 SASEGT. The CDR3 is 13 residues long. V dropped 6 bases and J dropped 5 bases, with 8 bases sitting between them. The CDR3 spells CASRGENNSPLHF. In DNA, the CDR3 is TGTGCCAGCAGGGGAGAGAATAATTCACCCCTCCACTTT.

This clonotype was counted a few times. This sequence joins TRBV5-1 and TRBJ2-7, with D perhaps TRBD1 or TRBD2 (5 bases each). V was trimmed by 4 bases and J by 2 bases, leaving 13 bases between them. Germline V gene sequence: CDR1 SGHRS, CDR2 YFSETQ. The CDR3 contains 14 residues. This CDR3 reads CASSPGPNPYEQYF. CDR3 coding DNA: TGCGCCAGCAGCCCGGGACCCAATCCCTACGAGCAGTACTTC.

The chain combines TRBV7-9 with TRBJ2-3; 8 nucleotides agree with TRBD1. The V and J ends lost 5 bases and 5 bases, in that order; junction bases with no gene match: 12. CDR1 and CDR2 from the germline V gene are SEHNR and FQNEAQ (reference sequence). The CDR3 is 16 residues long. The CDR3 loop is CASSPPPGTGRDTQYF. DNA for the CDR3: TGTGCCAGCAGCCCGCCCCCCGGGACAGGACGAGATACGCAGTATTTT.

There are many counts of this clonotype. V usage is TRBV10-3 and J usage is TRBJ2-7; 8 bases are shared with TRBD1. V was clipped by 5 bases and J by 3 bases; unmatched bases: 9. CDR3 length equals 15 residues. Germline V gene data show CDR1 as ENHRY and CDR2 as SYGVKD. This CDR3 reads CAISTRTGNLYEQYF. The DNA for the CDR3 is TGTGCCATCAGTACCCGGACAGGGAATCTCTACGAGCAGTACTTC.

In its sample, this clonotype was seen a few times. The gene calls are TRBV2 and TRBJ2-5; 9 nucleotides match TRBD2. With V trimmed by 3 bases and J by 4 bases, 9 bases remained unmatched. The CDR3 covers 16 residues. Germline assignment: CDR1 SNHLY and CDR2 FYNNEI. The CDR3 DNA is TGTGCCAGCAGTGATGGGGGTAGCGGGAGCATAGAGACCCAGTACTTC. Its translation: CASSDGGSGSIETQYF.

The rearrangement joins TRBV20-1 to TRBJ2-3, with 9 bases identical to TRBD1. The ends lost 3 bases at V and 5 bases at J; junction bases unmatched: 9. The CDR3 is 15 amino acids. Germline CDR1 reads DFQATT; CDR2 reads SNEGSKA (reference sequence). As DNA, the CDR3 is TGCAGTGCTAGGTTAGGGAGACAGGGGGGAGATACGCAGTATTTT. Its translation is CSARLGRQGGDTQYF.